Presented here are 8 T cell receptor beta chains from one specimen sequenced in a study of T cells after yellow fever vaccination. TCRdb recomputed calls from the 5' RACE reads with MiXCR, one row per CDR3 protein. The repertoire holds 500,000 to 700,000 distinct CDR3 sequences, with 15% to 20% as singletons. The material sequenced was PBMCs, taken 15 days after the yellow fever booster vaccination. The receptors were sampled from a man aged 25-45 years who received the YFV17D yellow fever vaccine.

A few counts support this clonotype. V and J are TRBV27 and TRBJ2-1, with TRBD2 matching 10 bases. CDR1 is MNHEY, CDR2 SMNVEV, per germline (reference sequence). The CDR3 extends over 15 amino acids. The ends lost 3 bases at V and 6 bases at J; junction bases unmatched: 5. CDR3 protein: CASSLLSGRLNEQFF. The CDR3 nucleotides are TGTGCCAGCAGTTTGCTTAGCGGGAGGCTCAATGAGCAGTTCTTC.

The chain carries TRBV5-1 and TRBJ2-5; D is uncertain. In germline, CDR1 is SGHRS, CDR2 YFSETQ. V was clipped by 0 bases and J by 2 bases, with 8 bases between them. The CDR3 sequence is 14 residues long. The DNA for the CDR3 is TGCGCCAGCAGCTTGGTGCCGGAGCAAGAGACCCAGTACTTC. Translated: CASSLVPEQETQYF.

With regard to this clonotype: A much bigger clone sits one base away, suggesting this may be a read error. The rearrangement links TRBV15 to TRBJ1-5, with unresolved D. The CDR3 runs 15 residues. Germline V gives CDR1 LNHNV, CDR2 YYDKDF (reference sequence). Written as DNA, the CDR3 is TGTGCCACCACCAGAATACGGGATAGCAATCAGCCCCAGCATTTT. Protein: CATTRIRDSNQPQHF.

In its sample, this clonotype was seen a few times. The chain has TRBV29-1 and TRBJ2-3; no reliable D call. The germline gives CDR1 SQVTM, CDR2 ANQGSEA. CDR3 length: 11 residues. The V and J ends lost 7 bases and 5 bases respectively, with 10 bases between them. The CDR3 region is CSAPLGDTQYF. CDR3 sequence (DNA): TGCAGCGCACCTCTAGGAGATACGCAGTATTTT.

The rearrangement joins TRBV12-3 or TRBV12-4 to TRBJ2-7; TRBD1 is a possible D gene (5 bases). The V and J ends lost 4 bases and 6 bases respectively, with 16 bases between them. The CDR3 covers 14 residues. In DNA form, the CDR3 reads TGTGCCAGCAGTTCAGGGAAGGACCTACGCGAGCAGTACTTC. Translated, it gives CASSSGKDLREQYF.

The gene calls are TRBV18 and TRBJ2-7; no reliable D call. CDR1 KGHSH and CDR2 LQKENI come from the germline V gene. V shed 2 bases and J shed 2 bases, with 4 bases lying between them. CDR3 length: 12 residues. The CDR3 sequence is CASSPVPYEQYF. CDR3 nucleotides: TGTGCCAGCTCACCAGTACCCTACGAGCAGTACTTC.

The chain is built from TRBV7-2 and TRBJ1-5, with TRBD1 matching over 7 bases. The V and J ends lost 8 bases and 2 bases, in that order; junction bases with no gene match: 9. CDR1 is SGHTA and CDR2 is FQGNSA in the germline V gene. CDR3 length: 15 residues. CDR3 loop: CASGDRVRGNQPQHF. CDR3 sequence (DNA): TGTGCCAGCGGTGACAGGGTACGGGGCAATCAGCCCCAGCATTTT. The whole variable domain, filled in from reference TRBV7-2 and TRBJ1-5, reads GAGVSQSPSNKVTEKGKDVELRCDPISGHTALYWYRQSLGQGLEFLIYFQGNSAPDKSGLPSDRFSAERTGGSVSTLTIQRTQQEDSAVYLCASGDRVRGNQPQHFGDGTRLSIL.

This sequence joins TRBV7-3 and TRBJ2-3, with 15 positions matching TRBD2. The CDR3 length is 16 residues. CDR1 and CDR2 from the germline V gene are SGHTA and FQGTGA. V lost 5 bases to trimming and J lost 3 bases; unmatched junction nucleotides: 3. CDR3 residues: CASSKGLAGGTDTQYF. CDR3 coding DNA: TGTGCCAGCAGCAAGGGACTAGCGGGAGGTACAGATACGCAGTATTTT.